In its sample, the clone carrying this T cell receptor (beta chain) was seen a few times. Its antigen is not known. As part of library construction, unique molecular identifiers were attached to individual cDNA molecules. TCRdb processed the 5' RACE reads anew with MiXCR; each CDR3 protein has one entry. The sample includes 35,000 to 50,000 distinct CDR3 sequences, 20% to 25% of them seen just once. The source of the sample is a study of early T cells in non-severe SARS-CoV-2 infection. The overall study: It was bulk RNA from unsorted whole blood that was sequenced, and the chains were unpaired.

Study observations and caveats: CD4 and private specificities were missed by VDJdb matching, which favored anti-spike CD8 responses.

The CDR3 spans 12 residues. V lost 1 base and J lost 11, with 9 bases in between. Germline CDR1 and CDR2: SGHVS and FNYEAQ. The starting material was whole blood, obtained at baseline. The TCR sequence derives from an adult who was a healthcare worker with PCR-confirmed SARS-CoV-2 infection or an uninfected control (not recorded which). The chain has TRBV7-6 and TRBJ2-1, with D hard to call. This CDR3 reads CASSLDTRKQFF. The CDR3 coding sequence is TGTGCCAGCAGCTTAGACACCCGAAAGCAGTTCTTC.